Shown below are 16 T cell receptor beta chains from a single sample sequenced in a study of T cells after yellow fever vaccination. TCRdb processed the 5' RACE reads anew with MiXCR; each CDR3 protein has one entry. The data contain approximately 85,000 distinct CDR3 sequences, 10% to 15% of them singletons. Sample: CD8+ T cells not binding an NS4B(214-222) dextramer, sorted from PBMCs, taken roughly 20 days after the first yellow fever vaccination. The receptors come from a man between 18 and 29 years old who received the YFV17D yellow fever vaccine.

This clonotype was picked up a small number of times. This sequence joins TRBV4-3 and TRBJ2-7, with D possibly being TRBD1 (6 bases). The ends were cut back, 0 bases at V and 2 bases at J, with 11 bases in the middle. The CDR3 spans 15 residues. Germline values: CDR1 LGHNA, CDR2 YSLEER. This CDR3 is CASSQDRAGAYEQYF. In DNA, the CDR3 is TGCGCCAGCAGCCAAGATAGGGCAGGGGCCTACGAGCAGTACTTC.

The chain has TRBV12-3 or TRBV12-4 and TRBJ1-1; 8 bases map to TRBD1. The V and J ends lost 7 bases and 6 bases, in that order; junction bases with no gene match: 7. This CDR3 is built from 13 residues. CDR3 bases: TGTGCCAGCAACCGGGACAGGAGGGCTGAAGCTTTCTTT. Encoded protein: CASNRDRRAEAFF.

V is TRBV5-5 and J is TRBJ2-1; D unclear. From germline, CDR1 is SGHKS and CDR2 YYEKEE (reference sequence). Trimming cost V 4 bases and J 6 bases, with 14 bases left between them. CDR3 length: 14 residues. CDR3 DNA: TGTGCCAGCAGCGTAACAATCGGGTCCAATGAGCAGTTCTTC. It specifies CASSVTIGSNEQFF.

This clonotype occurred a few times. V gene TRBV12-3 or TRBV12-4 combines with J gene TRBJ2-1; possible D gene TRBD2, 6 bases. Between the trimmed V and J ends, which lost 2 bases and 11 bases, there was a span of 13 bases. The CDR3 consists of 13 residues. As DNA, the CDR3 is TGTGCCAGCAGTTTAAGCCGGGACTTTCAGCAGTTCTTC. Translating gives CASSLSRDFQQFF.

V usage is TRBV19 and J usage is TRBJ2-7; 9 bases map to TRBD2. Germline V lookup: CDR1 LNHDA, CDR2 SQIVND (reference sequence). The V gene end was trimmed by 5 bases and the J gene end by 2 bases; junction bases not matched to a gene: 7. The CDR3 length is 15 residues. CDR3: CASSGVAGDTYEQYF. CDR3 sequence (DNA): TGTGCCAGTAGTGGGGTAGCGGGGGACACCTACGAGCAGTACTTC.

CDR3 sequence reads: CASSPRQGGFTEAFF. The CDR3 DNA follows: TGTGCCAGCAGTCCTCGACAGGGGGGGTTCACTGAAGCTTTCTTT. The chain couples TRBV6-5 to TRBJ1-1; 9 bases match TRBD1. Germline CDR1 reads MNHEY; CDR2 reads SVGAGI. V lost 5 bases to trimming and J lost 4 bases; unmatched junction nucleotides: 8. There are 15 residues in the CDR3.

This clonotype was counted between two and nine times. In DNA, the CDR3 is TGCAGTGCTTCTTGGTGGGGGGAGACCCAGTACTTC. Translated, it gives CSASWWGETQYF. This chain connects TRBV20-1 to TRBJ2-5; either TRBD1 or TRBD2 may fit D (5 bases each). From germline, CDR1 is DFQATT and CDR2 SNEGSKA (reference sequence). Deletions cut 5 bases from V and 5 bases from J, with 12 bases between. CDR3 length equals 12 residues.

This clonotype was recorded a few times. This chain links TRBV5-1 with TRBJ2-7; 11 nucleotides line up with TRBD1. V trimming: 6 bases; J trimming: 3 bases; junction bases outside the gene matches: 8. This CDR3 spans 15 amino acids. The germline V gene has CDR1 SGHRS and CDR2 YFSETQ. Here the CDR3 DNA reads TGCGCCAGCACCCTCGGGACAGGGGGTATCTACGAGCAGTACGTC. Its translation is CASTLGTGGIYEQYV.

This clonotype came up a few times. The chain uses TRBV11-1 and TRBJ2-1; 10 bases line up with TRBD1. V was pared by 1 base and J by 4 bases, with 4 bases of the junction left unmatched. Germline V CDR1 and CDR2: SGHAT, FQDESV (reference sequence). The CDR3 has 16 amino acids. Written as DNA, the CDR3 is TGTGCCAGCAGCTTAGGGGGACAGGGGTCGTACAATGAGCAGTTCTTC. Its translation is CASSLGGQGSYNEQFF.

J is TRBJ1-1 and V is TRBV15, with D unresolved. CDR3 length: 14 residues. Germline CDR1 LNHNV, CDR2 YYDKDF (reference sequence). V was clipped by 0 bases and J by 1 base, with 6 bases between them. This CDR3 reads CATSRDLANTEAFF. The CDR3 region has the DNA TGTGCCACCAGCAGAGATCTGGCGAACACTGAAGCTTTCTTT.

This rearrangement joins TRBV6-1 to TRBJ1-6, with 7 bases fitting TRBD1. From germline, CDR1 is MNHNS and CDR2 SASEGT. V was clipped by 5 bases and J by 7 bases; unmatched bases: 5. The CDR3 is 14 amino acids. CDR3: CASSRTGGNSPLHF. The CDR3 DNA reads as TGTGCCAGCAGTAGGACAGGAGGCAATTCACCCCTCCACTTT.

This clonotype was recorded a few times. The chain employs TRBV18 and TRBJ2-7; TRBD1 matches at 8 bases. CDR1 is KGHSH and CDR2 is LQKENI in the germline V gene. The CDR3 sequence is 18 residues long. V trimming: 5 bases; J trimming: 0 bases; junction bases outside the gene matches: 15. The CDR3 reads CASSGPGQATLSSYEQYV. The DNA of the CDR3 is TGTGCCAGCTCAGGGCCGGGACAGGCGACTTTAAGCTCCTACGAGCAGTACGTC.

This clonotype was counted only a few times. The chain is built from TRBV28 and TRBJ2-3; no reliable D call. CDR1 is MDHEN and CDR2 is SYDVKM in the germline V gene. The germline V and J ends were trimmed by 2 bases and 1 base, with 13 bases remaining between them. CDR3 length equals 16 residues. The CDR3 nucleotides read TGTGCCAGCAGTTTAAGGCCAGTAGGTCGCACAGATACGCAGTATTTT. It codes for CASSLRPVGRTDTQYF.

This chain links TRBV4-1 with TRBJ2-7, with 11 bases aligning to TRBD2. Germline V CDR1 and CDR2: MGHRA, YSYEKL. Trimming took 4 bases from V and 0 from J; bases not matched to a gene: 2. This CDR3 has 15 residues. For the CDR3, the DNA is TGCGCCAGCAGCCGGGGACTAGCGGCCTCCTACGAGCAGTACTTC. Protein sequence: CASSRGLAASYEQYF.

The rearrangement joins TRBV18 to TRBJ2-5; 7 bases match TRBD1. Germline V lookup: CDR1 KGHSH, CDR2 LQKENI. Trimming at V came to 3 bases and at J to 5 bases, leaving 3 bases not matched to a gene. The CDR3 consists of 13 residues. CDR3: CASSPGTEETQYF. The CDR3 DNA sequence: TGTGCCAGCTCACCCGGGACAGAGGAGACCCAGTACTTC. Supplemented by reference TRBV18 and TRBJ2-5, the full variable domain reads NAGVMQNPRHLVRRRGQEARLRCSPMKGHSHVYWYRQLPEEGLKFMVYLQKENIIDESGMPKERFSAEFPKEGPSILRIQQVVRGDSAAYFCASSPGTEETQYFGPGTRLLVL.

This chain links TRBV6-5 with TRBJ2-1; D unclear. The CDR3 loop spans 12 amino acids. V gave up 5 bases and J gave up 6 bases, with 8 bases separating them. The germline V gene has CDR1 MNHEY and CDR2 SVGAGI. The CDR3 DNA is TGTGCCAGCAGTCCCCGGAGCAATGAGCAGTTCTTC. Amino acids: CASSPRSNEQFF.